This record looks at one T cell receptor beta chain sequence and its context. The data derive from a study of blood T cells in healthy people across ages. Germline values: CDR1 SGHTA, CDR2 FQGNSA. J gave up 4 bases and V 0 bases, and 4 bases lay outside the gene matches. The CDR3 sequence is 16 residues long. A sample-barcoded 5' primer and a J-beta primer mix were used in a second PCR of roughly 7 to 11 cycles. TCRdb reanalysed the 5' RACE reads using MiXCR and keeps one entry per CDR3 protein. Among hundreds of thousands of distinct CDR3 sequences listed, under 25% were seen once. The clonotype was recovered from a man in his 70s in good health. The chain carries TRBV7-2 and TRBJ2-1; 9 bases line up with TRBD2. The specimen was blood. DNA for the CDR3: TGTGCCAGCAGCTTAGCGTCTAGCGGGATTTACAATGAGCAGTTCTTC. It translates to CASSLASSGIYNEQFF.